Below are 8 T cell receptor beta chains sequenced from a single sample in a study of shared clonotypes between healthy human individuals (dated by TCRdb to 2020 to 2022). Libraries were made using the immunoSEQ multiplex PCR assay. Here the immuneACCESS table is served through TCRdb, limited to in-frame sequences with V and J called. Missing clones are a known gap in these copies; in checked studies unresolved V genes cover under half, and the rest lacks a known reason. Recorded for this sample are roughly 1,600,000 clones; around 98.5% of them occurred a single time. The top ten clones comprise around 0.38% of the sample. Sequencing input: naive CD4+ T cells sorted from blood. The sample's cell subset or site label, in plain terms: CD45RA+ positively selected. Receptors originate from a man aged 25 to 40 in good health.

The CDR3 bases are TGTGCCAGCAGGACAAGGGCTGGCAATCAGCCCCAGCATTTT. Encoded protein: CASRTRAGNQPQHF. The J gene is TRBJ1-5, the V gene TRBV2; D is uncertain. Per the germline V gene, CDR1 is SNHLY and CDR2 is FYNNEI. The CDR3 loop spans 14 amino acids. Trimming pared 6 bases from V and 2 bases from J, leaving 11 bases between. The variable domain in full, with the rest retrieved from reference TRBV2 and TRBJ1-5, is EPEVTQTPSHQVTQMGQEVILRCVPISNHLYFYWYRQILGQKVEFLVSFYNNEISEKSEIFDDQFSVERPDGSNFTLKIRSTKLEDSAMYFCASRTRAGNQPQHFGDGTRLSIL.

The J gene is TRBJ2-7, the V gene TRBV7-9; D remains ambiguous. Looked up from germline, CDR1 is SEHNR and CDR2 is FQNEAQ (reference sequence). The CDR3 sequence is 15 residues long. V was cut by 2 bases and J by 4 bases, with 15 bases left in between. The DNA for the CDR3 is TGTGCCAGCAGCTTATTTGGCGGATCCGTGTACGAGCAGTACTTC. Its protein is CASSLFGGSVYEQYF.

This clone has a single count. The chain couples TRBV5-1 to TRBJ2-5; weak D call: TRBD1 (6 bases). The V end was cut by 4 bases, the J end by 2 bases, with 12 bases between. The CDR3 runs 14 residues. Looked up from germline, CDR1 is SGHRS and CDR2 is YFSETQ. The CDR3, as DNA: TGCGCCAGCAGCGTGACAGGAATACAAGAGACCCAGTACTTC. It encodes CASSVTGIQETQYF.

The rearrangement joins TRBV7-3 to TRBJ2-2, with 11 bases aligning to TRBD1. The J segment lost 6 bases and the V segment lost 4 bases, leaving 7 bases of the junction unmatched. The CDR3 spans 16 residues. Germline V gene lookup returns CDR1 SGHTA and CDR2 FQGTGA. CDR3 DNA: TGTGCCAGCAGCTCCAGGACAGGGGGCTACGCCGGGGAGCTGTTTTTT. Translated, it gives CASSSRTGGYAGELFF.

V and J are TRBV14 and TRBJ2-5; D remains unclear. The CDR3 is 13 residues long. V gave up 0 bases and J gave up 3 bases, with 5 bases separating them. Looked up from germline, CDR1 is SGHDN and CDR2 is FVKESK. CDR3 sequence: CASSQELKETQYF. Written as DNA, the CDR3 is TGTGCCAGCAGCCAAGAACTAAAAGAGACCCAGTACTTC. Based on the CDR3 plus reference TRBV14 and TRBJ2-5, the full variable domain is EAGVTQFPSHSVIEKGQTVTLRCDPISGHDNLYWYRRVMGKEIKFLLHFVKESKQDESGMPNNRFLAERTGGTYSTLKVQPAELEDSGVYFCASSQELKETQYFGPGTRLLVL.

Points on this clone: The junction departs from the called germline gene at one end, perhaps through a read error. V usage is TRBV18 and J usage is TRBJ2-7, with D uncertain. CDR1 and CDR2 (germline): KGHSH, LQKENI. CDR3 size: 13 residues. The CDR3 sequence is CASSPGVYYEQCF. The DNA for the CDR3 is TGTGCCAGCTCACCGGGTGTATACTACGAGCAGTGCTTC. Full variable domain (rest looked up from reference TRBV18 and TRBJ2-7): NAGVMQNPRHLVRRRGQEARLRCSPMKGHSHVYWYRQLPEEGLKFMVYLQKENIIDESGMPKERFSAEFPKEGPSILRIQQVVRGDSAAYFCASSPGVYYEQCFGPGTRLTVT.

This sequence joins TRBV19 and TRBJ1-3, with D possibly matching TRBD1 (5 bases). V was shortened by 5 bases and J by 0 bases, with 8 bases between the two germline ends. This CDR3 is 14 amino acids long. The germline V gene has CDR1 LNHDA and CDR2 SQIVND (reference sequence). The CDR3 protein is CASSLTDSGNTIYF. The CDR3 coding sequence is TGTGCCAGTAGTCTGACAGACTCTGGAAACACCATATATTTT.

V gene TRBV7-3 combines with J gene TRBJ2-1; 8 bases map to TRBD2. V shed 2 bases, J shed 2 bases, and the junction held 2 bases outside the gene matches. From germline, CDR1 is SGHTA and CDR2 FQGTGA. The CDR3 sequence is 15 residues long. CDR3 in DNA: TGTGCCAGCAGCTTAGAACTAGCGGCCTACAATGAGCAGTTCTTC. Translation: CASSLELAAYNEQFF. The full variable domain, rest sourced from reference TRBV7-3 and TRBJ2-1, is GAGVSQTPSNKVTEKGKYVELRCDPISGHTALYWYRQSLGQGPEFLIYFQGTGAADDSGLPNDRFFAVRPEGSVSTLKIQRTERGDSAVYLCASSLELAAYNEQFFGPGTRLTVL.